This entry lists 30 T cell receptor beta chains sequenced from one sample in a study of T cell repertoires in cytomegalovirus infection. Each CDR3 protein is one row after TCRdb ran MiXCR on the reads. Here the sample spans about 450,000 distinct CDR3 sequences, about a third being singletons. Sequenced: PBMCs. The receptors here all came from a human donor in good health (CMV status not recorded). Some clones in this sample may be carry-over from other donors' samples.

In the case of this clonotype: A much larger clone sits a single nucleotide away, making a read error possible. The chain is built from TRBV11-2 and TRBJ2-2; the D gene is possibly TRBD2 (6 bases). The ends were cut back, 5 bases at V and 5 bases at J, with 12 bases in the middle. This CDR3 has 14 residues. Germline CDR1 SGHAT, CDR2 FQNNGV. The CDR3 DNA reads TGTGCCAGCAGCACTTCGGGGAGGACCGGGGAGCTGTTTTTT. It encodes CASSTSGRTGELFF.

This clonotype has a count of ten or more. This chain links TRBV12-3 or TRBV12-4 with TRBJ2-7; D call uncertain. The CDR3 covers 13 residues. The V and J ends lost 3 bases and 2 bases respectively, with 8 bases between them. Written as DNA, the CDR3 is TGTGCCAGCAGTTTTGGGTTGCCCTACGAGCAGTACTTC. It codes for CASSFGLPYEQYF.

The chain links TRBV9 to TRBJ1-1; weak D call: TRBD1 (6 bases). Germline V gene data show CDR1 as SGDLS and CDR2 as YYNGEE. This CDR3 region has 11 residues. V was trimmed by 10 bases and J by 3 bases, leaving 10 bases between them. As DNA, the CDR3 is TGTGCCGTACAGGGTGACACTGAAGCTTTCTTT. Translation gives CAVQGDTEAFF.

This clonotype showed up just a few times. This rearrangement joins TRBV4-1 to TRBJ1-1; tentatively, D is TRBD1 (6 bases). V lost 1 base to trimming and J lost 1 base, with 13 bases between them. This CDR3 has 16 residues. In germline, CDR1 is MGHRA, CDR2 YSYEKL. CDR3 sequence reads: CASSQGWQGTNTEAFF. CDR3 in DNA: TGCGCCAGCAGCCAAGGGTGGCAGGGGACGAACACTGAAGCTTTCTTT.

This chain connects TRBV7-4 to TRBJ1-2, with D possibly TRBD1 on 5 matching bases. Trimming shortened V by 1 base and J by 4 bases, and 10 bases separated the two germline ends. In germline, CDR1 is SGHVT, CDR2 SQSDAQ. This CDR3 comprises 14 residues. For the CDR3, the DNA is TGTGCCAGCAGCTTAGAGGGGTTTTCCTATGGCTACACCTTC. Encoded protein: CASSLEGFSYGYTF.

This clonotype was counted only a few times. CDR3 region: CASSGVRGETQYF. CDR3 nucleotide sequence: TGTGCCAGCAGTGGGGTCCGGGGGGAGACCCAGTACTTC. The J gene is TRBJ2-5, the V gene TRBV12-3 or TRBV12-4, with a possible D match to TRBD2 (6 bases). The length of the CDR3 is 13 residues. Trimming cost V 5 bases and J 5 bases, with 12 bases left between them.

The chain joins TRBV12-3 or TRBV12-4 to TRBJ1-6; unclear D gene. The CDR3 runs 12 residues. With 3 bases removed from V and 5 bases from J, the gap between germline ends came to 2 bases. The CDR3 spells CASSFDNSPLHF. CDR3 DNA: TGTGCCAGCAGTTTCGATAATTCACCCCTCCACTTT.

The V gene is TRBV29-1, the J gene TRBJ1-1, with a weak D call TRBD1 (5 bases). The V end lost 7 bases, the J end lost 4 bases, and 19 bases lay between the germline ends. CDR3 length equals 14 residues. Per germline, CDR1 SQVTM and CDR2 ANQGSEA. The CDR3 bases are TGCAGCGCCCACGCCTCTGGGGCAGGCACTGAAGCTTTCTTT. Translation: CSAHASGAGTEAFF.

The chain joins TRBV4-1 to TRBJ2-5; D may correspond to TRBD1 or TRBD2 (5 bases each). The CDR3 length is 15 residues. Germline V lookup: CDR1 MGHRA, CDR2 YSYEKL. V lost 0 bases and J lost 4, with 12 bases in between. As DNA, the CDR3 is TGCGCCAGCAGCCAAGATGGAGCCGGGGCAGAGACCCAGTACTTC. Translated, it gives CASSQDGAGAETQYF.

Only a few counts were recorded for this clonotype. The chain couples TRBV6-2 or TRBV6-3 to TRBJ2-7; D might be TRBD1 or TRBD2, each matching 5 bases. V lost 6 bases, J lost 3 bases, and 15 bases lay in between. This CDR3 has 14 amino acids. The germline gives CDR1 MNHEY, CDR2 SVGEGT. DNA of the CDR3: TGTGCCAGCAGATACGGGACGGACCTCTACGAGCAGTACTTC. Its protein product is CASRYGTDLYEQYF.

This clonotype showed up just a few times. The chain links TRBV12-3 or TRBV12-4 to TRBJ2-5, with unresolved D. This CDR3 is 12 amino acids long. V was pared by 6 bases and J by 5 bases, with 10 bases between. Here the CDR3 reads CASSALSETQYF. Written as DNA, the CDR3 is TGTGCCAGCAGCGCGTTGAGTGAGACCCAGTACTTC.

The chain links TRBV27 to TRBJ2-4; 9 nucleotides agree with TRBD2. In germline, CDR1 is MNHEY, CDR2 SMNVEV (reference sequence). V gave up 3 bases and J gave up 4 bases; unmatched junction bases: 4. The CDR3 loop spans 15 amino acids. This CDR3 is CASSFSAGGKNIQYF. In DNA, the CDR3 is TGTGCCAGCAGTTTTTCAGCGGGGGGTAAAAACATTCAGTACTTC.

V is TRBV5-4 and J is TRBJ2-7, with a possible D match to TRBD1 (5 bases). Germline V gene data show CDR1 as SGHNT and CDR2 as YYREEE (reference sequence). Trimming took off 4 bases at V and 3 bases at J, with 17 bases between the two ends. CDR3 size: 15 residues. The CDR3 bases are TGTGCCAGCAGCGTAGCACCAGGGAACAGCTACGAGCAGTACTTC. Its translation is CASSVAPGNSYEQYF.

The chain couples TRBV6-2 or TRBV6-3 to TRBJ1-6, with D perhaps TRBD1 (5 bases). V was trimmed by 2 bases and J by 6 bases, leaving 8 bases between them. The CDR3 contains 14 residues. Germline V lookup: CDR1 MNHEY, CDR2 SVGEGT. The CDR3 nucleotides are TGTGCCAGCAGTTACGGGGACTTTAATTCACCCCTCCACTTT. Translation: CASSYGDFNSPLHF.

Concerning this clonotype: This CDR3 fails to terminate in the conserved phenylalanine or tryptophan, so it likely reflects a read error. The chain employs TRBV6-6 and TRBJ1-1; D is possibly TRBD1 (5 bases). CDR1 is MNHNY, CDR2 SVGAGI, per germline (reference sequence). The CDR3 is 13 amino acids. The V and J ends lost 5 bases and 4 bases respectively, with 11 bases between them. CDR3: CASSKTVRTEAFV. The CDR3 DNA sequence: TGTGCCAGCAGTAAGACAGTTCGCACTGAAGCTTTCGTT.

Concerning this clonotype itself: Relative to the germline gene, one junction end is altered; a read error may explain this. The J gene is TRBJ1-5, the V gene TRBV7-6; D gene uncertain. Germline CDR1 SGHVS, CDR2 FNYEAQ. CDR3 length: 13 residues. CDR3 coding DNA: TGTGCCAGCAGCCCCCACACTAATCAGCCCCAGCGTTTT. Its translation is CASSPHTNQPQRF. Supplemented by reference TRBV7-6 and TRBJ1-5, the full variable domain reads GAGVSQSPRYKVTKRGQDVALRCDPISGHVSLYWYRQALGQGPEFLTYFNYEAQQDKSGLPNDRFSAERPEGSISTLTIQRTEQRDSAMYRCASSPHTNQPQRFGDGTRLSIL.

This clonotype was counted at least ten times. The chain links TRBV7-6 to TRBJ1-1; D ambiguous. Germline values: CDR1 SGHVS, CDR2 FNYEAQ. The CDR3 consists of 15 residues. Trimming removed 0 bases at V and 0 bases at J, with 8 bases between. Here the CDR3 DNA reads TGTGCCAGCAGCTTAGCCGCAACTATGAACACTGAAGCTTTCTTT. Amino acids: CASSLAATMNTEAFF.

This clonotype has only a few counts. J is TRBJ2-5 and V is TRBV15, with a tentative D call TRBD2 (5 bases). Deletions cut 4 bases from V and 1 base from J, with 10 bases between. Per the germline V gene, CDR1 is LNHNV and CDR2 is YYDKDF (reference sequence). This CDR3 has 14 amino acids. This CDR3 reads CATSIVGSQETQYF. The DNA for the CDR3 is TGTGCCACCAGCATCGTGGGGAGCCAAGAGACCCAGTACTTC. Complete variable domain (other parts from reference TRBV15 and TRBJ2-5): DAMVIQNPRYQVTQFGKPVTLSCSQTLNHNVMYWYQQKSSQAPKLLFHYYDKDFNNEADTPDNFQSRRPNTSFCFLDIRSPGLGDTAMYLCATSIVGSQETQYFGPGTRLLVL.

This sequence joins TRBV19 and TRBJ1-1; D gene uncertain. V lost 3 bases to trimming and J lost 1 base, with 9 bases between them. Germline CDR1 reads LNHDA; CDR2 reads SQIVND (reference sequence). The CDR3 runs 14 residues. The CDR3 DNA sequence: TGTGCCAGTAGTATCGTCGGGTGGAACACTGAAGCTTTCTTT. Amino acid sequence: CASSIVGWNTEAFF.

This clonotype was observed a few times. This chain joins TRBV4-1 and TRBJ2-2, with TRBD2 matching over 9 bases. CDR1 and CDR2 (germline): MGHRA, YSYEKL. This CDR3 spans 19 amino acids. V shed 0 bases and J 4 bases; nucleotides not matched to a gene: 12. DNA of the CDR3: TGCGCCAGCAGCCAAGAGTGGGAAGGCGGGGGGGCGGTCACCGGGGAGCTGTTTTTT. Protein product: CASSQEWEGGGAVTGELFF.

In its sample, this clonotype was seen many times. This chain uses TRBV6-5 with TRBJ2-5; a weak D match, TRBD1 (5 bases). The CDR3 is made up of 14 amino acids. Germline CDR1 is MNHEY and CDR2 is SVGAGI. Trimming shortened V by 0 bases and J by 4 bases, and 9 bases separated the two germline ends. The CDR3 sequence is CASSYSREPETQYF. Here the CDR3 DNA reads TGTGCCAGCAGTTACTCCAGGGAACCAGAGACCCAGTACTTC.

The chain couples TRBV19 to TRBJ1-5; 7 positions agree with TRBD1. Germline V gene data show CDR1 as LNHDA and CDR2 as SQIVND (reference sequence). The J segment lost 3 bases and the V segment lost 8 bases, leaving 4 bases of the junction unmatched. This CDR3 is 13 amino acids long. CDR3 sequence: CASWDSDNQPQHF. The CDR3 nucleotides are TGTGCCAGTTGGGACAGCGACAATCAGCCCCAGCATTTT.

A note on this clonotype: This may come from a read error, since a much larger clone is one base off. V usage is TRBV7-6 and J usage is TRBJ1-5, with TRBD1 as a possible D gene (5 bases). The CDR3 is made up of 13 amino acids. V was trimmed by 7 bases and J by 4 bases, leaving 11 bases between them. Germline loops: CDR1 SGHVS, CDR2 FNYEAQ. This chain's CDR3 is CASTQTENQPQHF. The CDR3 nucleotides are TGTGCCAGCACCCAGACAGAAAATCAGCCCCAGCATTTT.

This clonotype was observed at least ten times. This chain links TRBV7-6 with TRBJ2-7, with TRBD1 as a possible D gene (6 bases). The CDR3 contains 12 residues. Trimming pared 2 bases from V and 5 bases from J, leaving 7 bases between. Germline CDR1 and CDR2: SGHVS and FNYEAQ. CDR3 nucleotide sequence: TGTGCCAGCAGCTTACAGGGGCACGAGCAGTACTTC. It specifies CASSLQGHEQYF.

The table lists this clonotype with a few counts. The J gene is TRBJ2-1, the V gene TRBV12-3 or TRBV12-4, with TRBD2 matching over 8 bases. V gave up 6 bases and J gave up 1 base; unmatched junction bases: 5. This CDR3 is built from 15 residues. The CDR3: CASSPGGGSYNEQFF. CDR3 nucleotides: TGTGCCAGCAGCCCCGGGGGGGGGTCCTACAATGAGCAGTTCTTC.

This clonotype was observed a few times. The CDR3 DNA follows: TGTGCCAGCAGCCCGAAGAGCCCGGGACAGTCAGTGGCTTTCTTT. Protein: CASSPKSPGQSVAFF. V and J are TRBV6-1 and TRBJ1-1; 7 bases agree with TRBD1. With 6 bases clipped from V and 11 bases from J, the junction kept 18 bases outside the gene matches. Germline values: CDR1 MNHNS, CDR2 SASEGT. This CDR3 spans 15 amino acids.

V and J are TRBV7-8 and TRBJ1-3, with 9 bases identical to TRBD1. CDR3 length: 18 residues. V lost 1 base and J lost 0; bases outside the gene matches: 7. Germline CDR1 SGHVS, CDR2 FQNEAQ. CDR3 residues: CASSLVGTGRSSGNTIYF. The CDR3 nucleotides read TGTGCCAGCAGCTTAGTTGGGACAGGGCGATCCTCTGGAAACACCATATATTTT.

This clonotype has more than one count but fewer than ten. A read error may be the cause here, since a much bigger clone is one base away. The chain uses TRBV12-3 or TRBV12-4 and TRBJ2-2; D is uncertain. Trimming took off 3 bases at V and 7 bases at J, with 3 bases between the two ends. The CDR3 covers 11 residues. DNA for the CDR3: TGTGCCAGCAGTTTTCTCGGGGAGCTGTTTTTT. Protein: CASSFLGELFF.

The V and J genes are TRBV5-6 and TRBJ2-7; D perhaps matches TRBD2 (6 bases). The germline V and J ends were trimmed by 4 bases and 3 bases, with 8 bases remaining between them. Germline V gene lookup returns CDR1 SGHDT and CDR2 YYEEEE. The CDR3 runs to 12 residues. Here the CDR3 DNA reads TGTGCCAGCAGCCGGGACTTCTACGAGCAGTACTTC. Protein sequence: CASSRDFYEQYF.

The chain couples TRBV6-6 to TRBJ2-7, with TRBD1 matching 8 bases. In germline, CDR1 is MNHNY, CDR2 SVGAGI (reference sequence). V trimming: 4 bases; J trimming: 4 bases; junction bases outside the gene matches: 9. This CDR3 contains 15 residues. In DNA form, the CDR3 reads TGTGCCAGCAGTTTTCCCGGGACAGGAGGATACGAGCAGTACTTC. This encodes CASSFPGTGGYEQYF.